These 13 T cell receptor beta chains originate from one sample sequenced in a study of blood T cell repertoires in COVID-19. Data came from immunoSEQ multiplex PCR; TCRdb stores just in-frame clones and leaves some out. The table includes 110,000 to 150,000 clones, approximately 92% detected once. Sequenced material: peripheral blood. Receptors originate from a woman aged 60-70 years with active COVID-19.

CDR3 in amino acids: CASSSGTRDYEQYF. CDR3 DNA sequence: TGTGCCAGCAGTTCCGGGACACGGGACTACGAGCAGTACTTC. This sequence joins TRBV6-2 or TRBV6-3 and TRBJ2-7; possibly TRBD1 for D (6 bases). CDR1 is MNHEY and CDR2 is SVGEGT in the germline V gene. V lost 4 bases, J lost 3 bases, and 13 bases lay in between. This CDR3 is 14 amino acids long.

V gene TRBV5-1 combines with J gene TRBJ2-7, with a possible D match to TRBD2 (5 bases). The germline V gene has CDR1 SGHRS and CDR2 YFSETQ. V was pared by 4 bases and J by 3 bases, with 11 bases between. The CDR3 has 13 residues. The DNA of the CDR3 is TGCGCCAGCAGCGGCGGGTCTAACTACGAGCAGTACTTC. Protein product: CASSGGSNYEQYF.

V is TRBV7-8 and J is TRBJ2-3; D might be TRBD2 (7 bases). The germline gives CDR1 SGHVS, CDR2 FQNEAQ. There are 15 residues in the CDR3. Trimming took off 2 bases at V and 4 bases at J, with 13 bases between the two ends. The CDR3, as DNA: TGTGCCAGCAGCTTACGAGGGGGGGTCCCAGATACGCAGTATTTT. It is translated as CASSLRGGVPDTQYF. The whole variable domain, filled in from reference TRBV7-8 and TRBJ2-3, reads GAGVSQSPRYKVAKRGQDVALRCDPISGHVSLFWYQQALGQGPEFLTYFQNEAQLDKSGLPSDRFFAERPEGSVSTLKIQRTQQEDSAVYLCASSLRGGVPDTQYFGPGTRLTVL.

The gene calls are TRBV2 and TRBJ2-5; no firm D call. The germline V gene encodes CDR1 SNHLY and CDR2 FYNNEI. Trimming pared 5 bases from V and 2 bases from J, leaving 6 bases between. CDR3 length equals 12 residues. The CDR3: CASSSGQETQYF. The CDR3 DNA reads TGTGCCAGCAGTTCAGGACAAGAGACCCAGTACTTC. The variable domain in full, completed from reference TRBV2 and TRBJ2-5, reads EPEVTQTPSHQVTQMGQEVILRCVPISNHLYFYWYRQILGQKVEFLVSFYNNEISEKSEIFDDQFSVERPDGSNFTLKIRSTKLEDSAMYFCASSSGQETQYFGPGTRLLVL.

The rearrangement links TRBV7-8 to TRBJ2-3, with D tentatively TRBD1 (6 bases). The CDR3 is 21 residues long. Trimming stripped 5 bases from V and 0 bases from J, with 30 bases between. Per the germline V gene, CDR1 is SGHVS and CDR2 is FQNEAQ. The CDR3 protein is CASSRTLVALQGGGSTDTQYF. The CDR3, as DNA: TGTGCCAGCAGCCGAACCCTCGTCGCCTTACAGGGTGGGGGAAGCACAGATACGCAGTATTTT. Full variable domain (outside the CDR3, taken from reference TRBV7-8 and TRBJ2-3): GAGVSQSPRYKVAKRGQDVALRCDPISGHVSLFWYQQALGQGPEFLTYFQNEAQLDKSGLPSDRFFAERPEGSVSTLKIQRTQQEDSAVYLCASSRTLVALQGGGSTDTQYFGPGTRLTVL.

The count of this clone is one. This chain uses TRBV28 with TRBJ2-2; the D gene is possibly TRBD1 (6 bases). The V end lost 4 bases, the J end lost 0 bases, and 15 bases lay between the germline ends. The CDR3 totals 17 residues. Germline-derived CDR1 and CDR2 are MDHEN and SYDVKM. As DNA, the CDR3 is TGTGCCAGCAGTTCCCTTACAGGGTTCGCGAACACCGGGGAGCTGTTTTTT. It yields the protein CASSSLTGFANTGELFF.

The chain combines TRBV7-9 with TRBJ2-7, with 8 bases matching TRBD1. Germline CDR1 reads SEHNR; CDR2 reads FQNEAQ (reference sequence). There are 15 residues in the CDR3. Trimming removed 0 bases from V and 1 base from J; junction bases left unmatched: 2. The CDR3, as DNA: TGTGCCAGCAGCTTAGCTGGGACAGGTTCCTACGAGCAGTACTTC. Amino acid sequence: CASSLAGTGSYEQYF.

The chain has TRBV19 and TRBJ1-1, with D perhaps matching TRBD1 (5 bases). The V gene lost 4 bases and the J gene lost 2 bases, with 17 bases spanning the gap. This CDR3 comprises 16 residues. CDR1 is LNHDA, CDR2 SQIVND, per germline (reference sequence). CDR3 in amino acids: CASSRMDRGLNTEAFF. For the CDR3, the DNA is TGTGCCAGTAGTAGGATGGATAGGGGACTAAACACTGAAGCTTTCTTT.

DNA for the CDR3: TGTGCCAGCAGGGTGGGTCGAGGGTACTACTCTGGAAACACCATATATTTT. Its protein is CASRVGRGYYSGNTIYF. The chain recombines TRBV2 with TRBJ1-3, with D unresolved. V lost 6 bases to trimming and J lost 0 bases, with 18 bases between them. CDR1 SNHLY and CDR2 FYNNEI come from the germline V gene. The CDR3 loop spans 17 amino acids.

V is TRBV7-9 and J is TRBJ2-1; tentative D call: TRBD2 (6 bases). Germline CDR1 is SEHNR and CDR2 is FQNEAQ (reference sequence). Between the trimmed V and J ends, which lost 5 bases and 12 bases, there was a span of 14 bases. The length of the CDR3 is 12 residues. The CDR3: CASSRDFRVQFF. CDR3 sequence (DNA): TGTGCCAGCAGCCGGGACTTCAGGGTGCAGTTCTTC.

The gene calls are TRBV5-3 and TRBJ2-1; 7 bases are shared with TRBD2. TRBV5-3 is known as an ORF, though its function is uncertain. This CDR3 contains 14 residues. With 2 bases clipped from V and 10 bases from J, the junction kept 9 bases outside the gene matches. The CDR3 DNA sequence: TGTGCCAGAAGCTTTGGTGGGAGGGCCGACGAGCAGTTCTTC. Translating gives CARSFGGRADEQFF.

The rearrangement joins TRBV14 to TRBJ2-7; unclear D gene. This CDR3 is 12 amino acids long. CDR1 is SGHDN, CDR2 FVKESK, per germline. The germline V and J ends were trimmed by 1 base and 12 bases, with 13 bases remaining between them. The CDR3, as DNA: TGTGCCAGCAGCCAAGTGCCACAGCAGTCGTACTTC. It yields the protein CASSQVPQQSYF.

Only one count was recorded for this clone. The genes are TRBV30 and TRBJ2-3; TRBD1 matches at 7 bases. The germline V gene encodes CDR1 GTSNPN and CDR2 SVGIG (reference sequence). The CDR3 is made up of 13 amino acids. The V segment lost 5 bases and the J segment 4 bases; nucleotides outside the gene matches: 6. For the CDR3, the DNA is TGTGCCTGGGAGAAGGGGGCCCCAGATACGCAGTATTTT. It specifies CAWEKGAPDTQYF.